Shown below are 9 T cell receptor beta chains from a single sample sequenced in a study of T-cell memory formation after mild COVID-19 (TCRdb year 2021). Preparation of the library involved 5' RACE. Sequencing used an Illumina NovaSeq 6000. TCRdb took the public reads, trimmed them with fastp at Q25, ran MiXCR for clone calling and kept in-frame beta chains. Rows are combined by CDR3 protein, so each entry shows the most common genes and DNA. The sample table lists tens of thousands of distinct CDR3 sequences, about 12% of them with a count of one. In total, the top ten clones hold approximately 25% of the sample. Input material: PBMCs or a T cell subset sorted from them (not recorded which). The origin of the receptors is a man aged 18 to 29 who had mild COVID-19 (a few samples of this study predate the infection). The sample titles of this study are shuffled in the database, so cell type and time point are left out; the donor was told from shared clones.

The chain is built from TRBV4-2 and TRBJ2-5, with a tentative D call TRBD2 (6 bases). The germline CDR1 and CDR2 sequences are LGHNA and YNFKEQ. V lost 0 bases, J lost 7 bases, and 21 bases lay in between. This CDR3 contains 17 residues. CDR3 protein: CASSQDWPLGGVGTQYF. As DNA, the CDR3 is TGTGCCAGCAGCCAAGATTGGCCCCTCGGCGGGGTGGGGACCCAGTACTTC.

The chain uses TRBV7-2 and TRBJ1-4; the D is unclear. Per germline, CDR1 SGHTA and CDR2 FQGNSA. V dropped 5 bases and J dropped 8 bases, with 12 bases sitting between them. This CDR3 contains 13 residues. The CDR3 loop reads CASSPTRDEKLFF. CDR3 bases: TGTGCCAGCAGCCCGACGCGCGACGAAAAACTGTTTTTT.

In its sample, this clonotype was seen a few times. The chain links TRBV6-5 to TRBJ1-2, with TRBD1 matching 9 bases. The CDR3 extends over 12 amino acids. V was pared by 2 bases and J by 11 bases, with 3 bases of the junction left unmatched. Per the germline V gene, CDR1 is MNHEY and CDR2 is SVGAGI. CDR3 DNA sequence: TGTGCCAGCAGTTACGAGGACAGGGGATACACCTTC. Its translation: CASSYEDRGYTF.

A few counts support this clonotype. This rearrangement joins TRBV10-3 to TRBJ2-7; D unclear. Germline V CDR1 and CDR2: ENHRY, SYGVKD. CDR3 length: 14 residues. Trimming left V 0 bases short and J 2 bases short, with 8 bases between. CDR3 region: CAISESYQTYEQYF. CDR3 nucleotide sequence: TGTGCCATCAGTGAGTCGTATCAGACCTACGAGCAGTACTTC.

This clonotype was counted between two and nine times. CDR3 residues: CASSSEGADTQYF. The DNA for the CDR3 is TGCGCCAGCAGCAGCGAGGGCGCAGATACGCAGTATTTT. This chain uses TRBV5-1 with TRBJ2-3; D possibly corresponds to TRBD2 (5 bases). Germline assignment: CDR1 SGHRS and CDR2 YFSETQ. V gave up 4 bases and J gave up 4 bases, with 10 bases separating them. This CDR3 contains 13 residues.

This clonotype is labeled medium-sized (0.01 to 0.1%). V is TRBV7-9 and J is TRBJ1-5; D not resolved. The V gene lost 5 bases and the J gene lost 0 bases, with 17 bases spanning the gap. The germline CDR1 and CDR2 sequences are SEHNR and FQNEAQ (reference sequence). This CDR3 comprises 17 residues. CDR3 in amino acids: CASSRYEGGYSNQPQHF. In nucleotides, the CDR3 is TGTGCCAGCAGCCGTTACGAGGGCGGTTATAGCAATCAGCCCCAGCATTTT.

The chain recombines TRBV28 with TRBJ2-2; no clear D. V was pared by 4 bases and J by 6 bases, with 3 bases between. CDR1 MDHEN and CDR2 SYDVKM come from the germline V gene. There are 11 residues in the CDR3. The CDR3 reads CASSSPGELFF. CDR3 nucleotides: TGTGCCAGCAGTTCCCCCGGGGAGCTGTTTTTT.

Turning to this clonotype: One junction end disagrees with the germline gene, perhaps due to a read error. The V call is TRBV5-5, the J call TRBJ2-6; D unresolved. Germline CDR1 SGHKS, CDR2 YYEKEE (reference sequence). The CDR3 is 14 amino acids. The CDR3 reads CASTLLSGANVLTF. CDR3 in DNA: TGTGCCAGCACCTTGCTCTCGGGGGCCAACGTCCTGACTTTC. The whole variable domain, remainder taken from reference TRBV5-5 and TRBJ2-6, is DAGVTQSPTHLIKTRGQQVTLRCSPISGHKSVSWYQQVLGQGPQFIFQYYEKEERGRGNFPDRFSARQFPNYSSELNVNALLLGDSALYLCASTLLSGANVLTFGAGSRLTVL.

This clonotype was seen more than once but under ten times. J is TRBJ2-1 and V is TRBV6-5; D is uncertain. With 4 bases removed from V and 1 base from J, the gap between germline ends came to 5 bases. Germline CDR1 is MNHEY and CDR2 is SVGAGI. The CDR3 has 13 residues. This CDR3 reads CASSSGSYNEQFF. CDR3 coding DNA: TGTGCCAGCAGTTCAGGTTCCTACAATGAGCAGTTCTTC.